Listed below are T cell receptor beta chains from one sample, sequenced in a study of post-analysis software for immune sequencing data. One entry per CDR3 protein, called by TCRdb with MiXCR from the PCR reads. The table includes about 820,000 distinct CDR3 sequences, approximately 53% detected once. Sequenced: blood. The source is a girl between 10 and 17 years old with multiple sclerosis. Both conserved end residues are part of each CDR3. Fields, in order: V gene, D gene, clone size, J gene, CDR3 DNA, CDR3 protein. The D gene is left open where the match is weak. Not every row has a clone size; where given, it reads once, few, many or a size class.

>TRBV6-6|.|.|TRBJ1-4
TGTGCCAGCAGATGGGGCAGCACTAATGAAAAACTGTTTTTT
CASRWGSTNEKLFF
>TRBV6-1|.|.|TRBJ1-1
TGTGCCAGCAGTGCAGGCGCAGGGAACACTGAAGCTTTCTTT
CASSAGAGNTEAFF
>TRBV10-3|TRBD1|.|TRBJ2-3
TGTGCCATCAATGGTCCGGGACAGGGGTCCCCGGATACGCAGTATTTT
CAINGPGQGSPDTQYF
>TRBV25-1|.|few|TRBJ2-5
TGTGCCAGCAGTGACAGGGGTTTGGAGACCCAGTACTTC
CASSDRGLETQYF
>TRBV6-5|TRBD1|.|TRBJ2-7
TGTGCCAGTTGGACAGGGCCTCGCGAGCAGTACTTC
CASWTGPREQYF
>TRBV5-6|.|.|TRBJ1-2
TGTGCCAGCACGGGGGGGATCCGGGACTTTTTGAACTATGGCTACACCTTC
CASTGGIRDFLNYGYTF
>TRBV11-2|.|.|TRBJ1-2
TGTGCCAGCAGCTTTCAGGCTCACTATGGCTACACCTTC
CASSFQAHYGYTF
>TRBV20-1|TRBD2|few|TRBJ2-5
TGCAGTGCTAACAGCGGGGGCCAGGTACGGGAGACCCAGTACTTC
CSANSGGQVRETQYF
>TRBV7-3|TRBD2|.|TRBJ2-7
TGTGCCAGCAGCTCTACGGGTAGCGGGGACGAGCAGTACTTC
CASSSTGSGDEQYF
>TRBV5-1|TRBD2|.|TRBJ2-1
TGCGCCAGCAGCTTGAACGCGGGAGCGGGGAATGAGCAGTTCTTC
CASSLNAGAGNEQFF
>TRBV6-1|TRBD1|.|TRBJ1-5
TGTGCCAGCATTTTCACTTGGACAGGTCGGAATCAGCCCCAGCATTTT
CASIFTWTGRNQPQHF
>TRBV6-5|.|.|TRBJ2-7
TGTGCCAGCAGTTCCACACATGCCAGCTACGAGCAGTACTTC
CASSSTHASYEQYF
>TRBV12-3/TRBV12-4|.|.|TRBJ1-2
TGTGCCAGCAGTCACCCGTATGGCTACACCTTC
CASSHPYGYTF
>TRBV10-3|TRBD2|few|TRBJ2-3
TGTGCCACGGGAGGGGGGGCAGATACGCAGTATTTT
CATGGGADTQYF
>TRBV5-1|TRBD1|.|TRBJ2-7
TGCGCCAGCAGCTTACAGGGGGCAGCATACAATGAGCAGTACTTC
CASSLQGAAYNEQYF
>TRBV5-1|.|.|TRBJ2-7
TGCGCCAGCAACTTGGAGGGACAGAGTCCCTACGAGCAGTACTTC
CASNLEGQSPYEQYF
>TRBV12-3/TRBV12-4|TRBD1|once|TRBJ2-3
TGTGCCAGCACCCCATCCCAGGGGGCCAGGTTGCAGTATTTT
CASTPSQGARLQYF
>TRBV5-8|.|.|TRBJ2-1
TGTGCCAGCAGCCCTATGTACAGGGCGCGGCACAATGAGCAGTTCTTC
CASSPMYRARHNEQFF
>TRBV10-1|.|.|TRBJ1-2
TGCGCCAGCAGTGAGAAGGGGAACTATGGCTACACCTTC
CASSEKGNYGYTF
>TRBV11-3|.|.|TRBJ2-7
TGTGCCAGCAGCTACCGAAAAGGCGAGCAGTACTTC
CASSYRKGEQYF
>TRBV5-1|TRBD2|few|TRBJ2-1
TGCGCCAGCCGGGGGGTTTACAATGAGCAGTTCTTC
CASRGVYNEQFF